These 22 T cell receptor beta chains were sequenced from one sample in a study of blood T cell repertoires in COVID-19. Only in-frame clones appear in the TCRdb table, and some are missing; sequencing was by immunoSEQ multiplex PCR. The data contain hundreds of thousands of clones, around 90% of them singletons. Sequencing was done on a sample of peripheral blood. These receptors all come from a man in his 60s with COVID-19, enrolled during active disease.

In this sample, this clone turned up a few times. The rearrangement joins TRBV10-1 to TRBJ2-7; possible D gene TRBD1, 6 bases. Germline loops: CDR1 WNHNN, CDR2 SYGVQD (reference sequence). This CDR3 region has 14 residues. Trimming pared 9 bases from V and 7 bases from J, leaving 22 bases between. The CDR3 loop is CASQGPGNFGEQYF. CDR3 nucleotide sequence: TGCGCCAGTCAGGGGCCTGGGAATTTTGGAGAGCAGTACTTC.

The chain links TRBV5-4 to TRBJ1-6; 7 nucleotides agree with TRBD1. Germline assignment: CDR1 SGHNT and CDR2 YYREEE (reference sequence). After removal of 5 bases from V and 4 bases from J, the junction contained 3 bases not matched to a gene. The CDR3 has 14 residues. The CDR3 DNA follows: TGTGCCAGCAGGATACAGGGGTATAATTCACCCCTCCACTTT. This codes for CASRIQGYNSPLHF.

V usage is TRBV27 and J usage is TRBJ1-2; TRBD1 agrees at 7 bases. The germline CDR1 and CDR2 sequences are MNHEY and SMNVEV (reference sequence). The trim removed 4 bases at V and 14 bases at J, leaving 22 bases unmatched. The CDR3 contains 16 residues. CDR3 nucleotide sequence: TGTGCCAGCAGTTGTGACAGGGTCGGCCTAGCTATGGCTAGGACCTTC. Encoded protein: CASSCDRVGLAMARTF.

The rearrangement uses TRBV7-9 and TRBJ1-1; no clear D gene. The ends were cut back, 0 bases at V and 1 base at J, with 6 bases in the middle. The CDR3 is 14 amino acids. CDR1 and CDR2 (germline): SEHNR, FQNEAQ (reference sequence). The DNA for the CDR3 is TGTGCCAGCAGCTTAGCGTTCGGGAACACTGAAGCTTTCTTT. Translation: CASSLAFGNTEAFF.

The chain carries TRBV18 and TRBJ2-7; TRBD1 matches 7 bases. In germline, CDR1 is KGHSH, CDR2 LQKENI. V lost 3 bases, J lost 7 bases, and 21 bases stayed unmatched. CDR3 length equals 18 residues. The CDR3 spells CASSPPTGSRNSVGEQYF. The DNA for the CDR3 is TGTGCCAGCTCACCCCCGACAGGGTCTCGGAATAGTGTCGGGGAGCAGTACTTC. Together with reference TRBV18 and TRBJ2-7, the CDR3 gives the full variable domain: NAGVMQNPRHLVRRRGQEARLRCSPMKGHSHVYWYRQLPEEGLKFMVYLQKENIIDESGMPKERFSAEFPKEGPSILRIQQVVRGDSAAYFCASSPPTGSRNSVGEQYFGPGTRLTVT.

The CDR3 loop is CASSVTPNYGYTF. The CDR3 DNA follows: TGTGCCAGTAGTGTTACACCTAACTATGGCTACACCTTC. This rearrangement joins TRBV19 to TRBJ1-2; D is ambiguous. This CDR3 has 13 residues. Germline lookup yields CDR1 LNHDA and CDR2 SQIVND (reference sequence). V was trimmed by 5 bases and J by 0 bases, leaving 7 bases between them.

As concerns this clone: Other DNA sequences in the sample encode the same CDR3. The gene calls are TRBV11-3 and TRBJ2-1; 8 nucleotides align to TRBD2. The CDR3 consists of 14 residues. Germline V lookup: CDR1 SGHNT, CDR2 YENEEA. V lost 2 bases to trimming and J lost 8 bases; unmatched junction nucleotides: 5. Written as DNA, the CDR3 is TGTGCCAGCAGCTTAAGCGGGGGCCGAGATGAGCAGTTCTTC. Translation: CASSLSGGRDEQFF.

The V and J genes are TRBV14 and TRBJ2-7, with D possibly being TRBD1 (5 bases). The CDR3 contains 13 residues. Germline values: CDR1 SGHDN, CDR2 FVKESK. Trimming removed 4 bases from V and 6 bases from J, with 13 bases in between. CDR3 sequence: CASSRIRASEQYF. The CDR3 coding sequence is TGTGCCAGCAGCCGAATCAGGGCTTCCGAGCAGTACTTC.

The chain couples TRBV10-3 to TRBJ1-2, with 8 bases that match TRBD1. Looked up from germline, CDR1 is ENHRY and CDR2 is SYGVKD. Trimming cost V 4 bases and J 7 bases; bases outside gene matches: 8. CDR3 length: 14 amino acids. The CDR3 loop is CAISGGQGIFGYTF. In DNA, the CDR3 is TGTGCCATCAGTGGTGGACAGGGAATTTTTGGCTACACCTTC.

The J gene is TRBJ2-3, the V gene TRBV6-2 or TRBV6-3, with 7 nucleotides matching TRBD2. Germline CDR1 MNHEY, CDR2 SVGEGT. The V and J ends lost 6 bases and 0 bases, in that order; junction bases with no gene match: 15. This CDR3 spans 18 amino acids. This CDR3 reads CASSQRVRQAGSTDTQYF. The CDR3 DNA reads as TGTGCCAGCAGCCAGCGGGTTCGGCAAGCGGGGAGCACAGATACGCAGTATTTT.

This chain joins TRBV4-2 and TRBJ1-1; the D gene is possibly TRBD1 (6 bases). The V end was cut by 0 bases, the J end by 11 bases, with 10 bases between. The germline CDR1 and CDR2 sequences are LGHNA and YNFKEQ. The CDR3 has 12 residues. The CDR3 region has the DNA TGTGCCAGCAGCCAAGACCTACAGGGCGCTTTCTTT. Its protein is CASSQDLQGAFF.

This clone was counted between two and nine times. The chain joins TRBV6-4 to TRBJ2-1; D may be TRBD2 (7 bases). V lost 6 bases, J lost 7 bases, and 22 bases lay in between. The CDR3 runs to 16 residues. CDR1 MRHNA and CDR2 SNTAGT come from the germline V gene. The CDR3 region is CASSFNPGGQGNEQFF. In DNA form, the CDR3 reads TGTGCCAGCAGCTTTAACCCGGGGGGCCAGGGGAATGAGCAGTTCTTC.

The chain is built from TRBV2 and TRBJ1-5, with unresolved D. Germline CDR1 and CDR2: SNHLY and FYNNEI. CDR3 length: 14 residues. V dropped 6 bases and J dropped 2 bases, with 11 bases sitting between them. CDR3 nucleotides: TGTGCCAGCAGCCTCGTAGGAGGCAATCAGCCCCAGCATTTT. Residues: CASSLVGGNQPQHF.

The genes are TRBV19 and TRBJ1-3, with TRBD1 identical over 8 bases. The germline CDR1 and CDR2 sequences are LNHDA and SQIVND (reference sequence). The CDR3 consists of 17 residues. V trimming: 3 bases; J trimming: 4 bases; junction bases outside the gene matches: 11. CDR3 sequence (DNA): TGTGCCAGTAGTATCGGGGGGCAGGGGGCGTACGGAAACACCATATATTTT. Protein: CASSIGGQGAYGNTIYF.

This clone was counted a single time. This rearrangement joins TRBV28 to TRBJ1-2; TRBD1 agrees at 8 bases. Losses at the gene ends were 10 bases for V and 4 bases for J; bases not matched to a gene: 8. This CDR3 is built from 13 residues. Germline assignment: CDR1 MDHEN and CDR2 SYDVKM. The CDR3 reads CATIQGAGYGYTF. For the CDR3, the DNA is TGTGCCACCATCCAGGGGGCGGGCTATGGCTACACCTTC.

V gene TRBV5-1 combines with J gene TRBJ2-5, with 8 bases matching TRBD1. Germline CDR1 reads SGHRS; CDR2 reads YFSETQ. V lost 4 bases and J lost 2; bases outside the gene matches: 4. The CDR3 extends over 14 amino acids. In nucleotides, the CDR3 is TGCGCCAGCAGCACGGACAGGGTTCAAGAGACCCAGTACTTC. It translates to CASSTDRVQETQYF.

The chain links TRBV5-6 to TRBJ1-2; the match to TRBD1 covers 8 bases. The CDR3 has 15 amino acids. With 4 bases clipped from V and 1 base from J, the junction kept 6 bases outside the gene matches. Germline V gene sequence: CDR1 SGHDT, CDR2 YYEEEE. CDR3 coding DNA: TGTGCCAGCAGCGCCCAGGGGGCGCATAACTATGGCTACACCTTC. This encodes CASSAQGAHNYGYTF.

The chain carries TRBV11-2 and TRBJ1-2; TRBD1 aligns across 11 bases. The CDR3 covers 13 residues. Germline CDR1 SGHAT, CDR2 FQNNGV. V lost 5 bases to trimming and J lost 12 bases; unmatched junction nucleotides: 8. The chain's CDR3 is CASSNRDRGFHTF. CDR3 nucleotide sequence: TGTGCCAGCAGCAACCGGGACAGGGGGTTCCACACCTTC.

Notes on this clone: One end of the junction fails to match germline, which may point to a read error. The chain recombines TRBV7-7 with TRBJ2-2; TRBD2 matches 11 bases. This CDR3 has 17 residues. Germline lookup yields CDR1 SSHAT and CDR2 FNYEAQ (reference sequence). As DNA, the CDR3 is TGTGCTAGCAGCTGGTCACTAGCGGGGGCGAACACCGGGGAGCTGTTTTTT. It specifies CASSWSLAGANTGELFF.

The chain links TRBV6-5 to TRBJ2-1; the match to TRBD2 covers 11 bases. V lost 7 bases, J lost 8 bases, and 7 bases stayed unmatched. Looked up from germline, CDR1 is MNHEY and CDR2 is SVGAGI. This CDR3 comprises 14 residues. CDR3 residues: CASTSSGRQDEQFF. The CDR3 DNA reads as TGTGCCAGCACTTCTAGCGGGAGGCAGGATGAGCAGTTCTTC.

The chain carries TRBV11-2 and TRBJ1-1, with 7 bases matching TRBD1. Germline V lookup: CDR1 SGHAT, CDR2 FQNNGV. The CDR3 totals 14 residues. V was clipped by 4 bases and J by 6 bases; unmatched bases: 8. The CDR3 DNA sequence: TGTGCCAGCAGCTCTCTACAGGGGACCGCTGAAGCTTTCTTT. Protein: CASSSLQGTAEAFF.

This chain connects TRBV27 to TRBJ1-6; D remains ambiguous. This CDR3 region has 14 residues. V was trimmed by 3 bases and J by 8 bases, leaving 11 bases between them. Looked up from germline, CDR1 is MNHEY and CDR2 is SMNVEV (reference sequence). The CDR3 spells CASSFGRRYSPLHF. The DNA for the CDR3 is TGTGCCAGCAGTTTTGGTAGGAGATATTCACCCCTCCACTTT.